The 2 T cell receptor beta chains given below trace back to one sample, sequenced in a study of monozygotic twins with inflammatory bowel disease. TCRdb processed the 5' RACE reads again and assigns one entry to each CDR3 protein, with no DNA. The sample holds about 350,000 distinct CDR3 sequences. The material sequenced was blood. The receptors originated from a human donor with ulcerative colitis or Crohn's disease, or a healthy co-twin of an affected twin (not recorded which).

The rearrangement links TRBV29-1 to TRBJ1-2; TCRdb's D call of TRBD1 is untestable without DNA. This CDR3 comprises 13 residues. Germline CDR1 reads SQVTM; CDR2 reads ANQGSEA. CDR3 in amino acids: CSGLEVGGYGYTF.

The CDR3 protein is CASRVSPSGLAYYNEQFF. This rearrangement joins TRBV5-1 to TRBJ2-1; TCRdb picks TRBD2, but there is no DNA to check that call. The CDR3 has 18 amino acids. Germline-derived CDR1 and CDR2 are SGHRS and YFSETQ.